What follows describes a single TCR beta chain. Terminally differentiated effector memory CD45RA+ cells were excluded by CCR7 positive selection of CD45RO-negative cells. The sample originates from a study of shared clonotypes between healthy human individuals. Around 32,000 T cell genomes, or about 0.2 ug DNA, went into the sorted-subset replicate PCRs. Only in-frame clones appear in the TCRdb table, and some are missing; sequencing was by immunoSEQ multiplex PCR. Among about 2 million clones listed, approximately 94% were seen once. Sequences were obtained from naive CD8+ T cells sorted from blood. The source of this sequence is a man aged 18 to 30 in good health.

The CDR3: CASRSSSLDRGHHNEQFF. Written as DNA, the CDR3 is TGTGCCAGCAGATCAAGTAGTCTCGACAGGGGGCACCACAATGAGCAGTTCTTC. This chain uses TRBV7-9 with TRBJ2-1; the match to TRBD1 covers 10 bases. Trimming cost V 6 bases and J 5 bases; bases outside gene matches: 16. The CDR3 is 18 amino acids. CDR1 and CDR2 from the germline V gene are SEHNR and FQNEAQ (reference sequence). Full variable domain (missing parts from reference TRBV7-9 and TRBJ2-1): DTGVSQNPRHKITKRGQNVTFRCDPISEHNRLYWYRQTLGQGPEFLTYFQNEAQLEKSRLLSDRFSAERPKGSFSTLEIQRTEQGDSAMYLCASRSSSLDRGHHNEQFFGPGTRLTVL.